The sequence of this T cell receptor beta chain was determined in a study of cytotoxic CD8 clonotypes in ibrutinib-treated CLL. Study-wide background: After a median of around 70 months, 14 patients stayed remitted and roughly 12 progressed; responses had been partial in some 25 and complete in 2.

The targeted sequencing depth was 1 in 200,000 to 1 in 1 million T cells. The data were produced by immunoSEQ multiplex PCR, yet TCRdb's version contains in-frame clones alone and is incomplete. The sample has 200,000 or so clones; approximately 75% are singletons. Study results and caveats: Sampling times, which were not matched between the groups, differed between sustained-remission patients and progressing patients.

This CDR3 is built from 15 residues. Trimming left V 0 bases short and J 1 base short, with 9 bases between. Germline V lookup: CDR1 MGHRA, CDR2 YSYEKL. This clone was seen a handful of times. Its antigen is as yet unknown. The receptor was isolated from a human donor with chronic lymphocytic leukemia. Sequences were derived from PBMCs, sampled after 12 months of ibrutinib treatment. This chain connects TRBV4-1 to TRBJ2-5; D is ambiguous. CDR3 sequence reads: CASSQDSYLQETQYF. DNA for the CDR3: TGCGCCAGCAGCCAAGATTCATACCTCCAAGAGACCCAGTACTTC.